Shown below are 21 T cell receptor beta chains from a single sample sequenced in a study of blood T cell repertoires in COVID-19. TCRdb's copy holds only in-frame clones and misses some; the assay was immunoSEQ multiplex PCR. The sample has 150,000 to 200,000 clones, approximately 83% seen once. The specimen sequenced was peripheral blood. Receptor source: a man between 70 and 80 years old who had recovered from COVID-19.

J is TRBJ1-2 and V is TRBV2; TRBD1 might be the D (5 bases). The germline CDR1 and CDR2 sequences are SNHLY and FYNNEI. Deletions cut 4 bases from V and 4 bases from J, with 19 bases between. The length of the CDR3 is 16 residues. Here the CDR3 reads CASSVGQGGEGYGYTF. CDR3 DNA sequence: TGTGCCAGCAGTGTTGGCCAGGGAGGAGAGGGCTATGGCTACACCTTC.

The chain couples TRBV6-5 to TRBJ2-1; D unresolved. The ends were cut back, 5 bases at V and 5 bases at J, with 13 bases in the middle. The CDR3 has 14 amino acids. Germline-derived CDR1 and CDR2 are MNHEY and SVGAGI. Here the CDR3 DNA reads TGTGCCAGCAGTCTCGCACAGTACGACAATGAGCAGTTCTTC. It is translated as CASSLAQYDNEQFF.

The chain uses TRBV7-8 and TRBJ2-7, with 8 nucleotides matching TRBD1. This CDR3 has 15 residues. Per the germline V gene, CDR1 is SGHVS and CDR2 is FQNEAQ. V lost 0 bases, J lost 2 bases, and 3 bases stayed unmatched. The chain's CDR3 is CASSLATGGTYEQYF. The CDR3 nucleotides read TGTGCCAGCAGCTTAGCAACAGGGGGGACCTACGAGCAGTACTTC.

V and J are TRBV7-2 and TRBJ2-5; no reliable D call. V gave up 5 bases and J gave up 4 bases, with 14 bases separating them. Germline lookup yields CDR1 SGHTA and CDR2 FQGNSA. The CDR3 contains 14 residues. The CDR3 DNA reads as TGTGCCAGCAGCCCCAGAGCGCCACGAGAGACCCAGTACTTC. This sequence encodes CASSPRAPRETQYF. The full variable domain, rest sourced from reference TRBV7-2 and TRBJ2-5, is GAGVSQSPSNKVTEKGKDVELRCDPISGHTALYWYRQSLGQGLEFLIYFQGNSAPDKSGLPSDRFSAERTGGSVSTLTIQRTQQEDSAVYLCASSPRAPRETQYFGPGTRLLVL.

This clone was observed a single time. This sequence joins TRBV3-1 (or the pseudogene TRBV3-2) and TRBJ2-7; a weak D match, TRBD2 (6 bases). CDR3 length: 14 amino acids. Trimming took off 1 base at V and 6 bases at J, with 13 bases between the two ends. Germline CDR1 is LGHDT and CDR2 is YNNKEL (reference sequence). In nucleotides, the CDR3 is TGTGCCAGCAGCCAAGTCGAGACTAGAGGCGAGCAGTACTTC. It specifies CASSQVETRGEQYF.

This clone was seen once. The chain has TRBV5-1 and TRBJ2-1; 10 bases agree with TRBD2. Germline CDR1 and CDR2: SGHRS and YFSETQ. The CDR3 has 16 amino acids. The V gene end was trimmed by 6 bases and the J gene end by 9 bases; junction bases not matched to a gene: 15. The CDR3: CASNRAASGSSSEQFF. The CDR3 region has the DNA TGCGCCAGCAACCGGGCGGCTAGCGGGAGTAGTAGTGAGCAGTTCTTC.

The gene calls are TRBV5-8 and TRBJ2-2; D ambiguous. The ends were cut back, 7 bases at V and 6 bases at J, with 16 bases in the middle. Germline V gene data show CDR1 as SGHTS and CDR2 as YDEGEE. The CDR3 is 14 amino acids. CDR3 nucleotide sequence: TGTGCCAGCCGCCCCTCACATTTGGCCGGGGAGCTGTTTTTT. As protein: CASRPSHLAGELFF.

This chain joins TRBV18 and TRBJ2-1, with D perhaps matching TRBD2 (5 bases). This CDR3 region has 15 residues. Trimming took off 5 bases at V and 4 bases at J, with 15 bases between the two ends. In germline, CDR1 is KGHSH, CDR2 LQKENI. This CDR3 is CASSARGREYNEQFF. CDR3 DNA: TGTGCCAGCTCAGCACGCGGACGGGAATACAATGAGCAGTTCTTC.

This sequence joins TRBV5-6 and TRBJ2-7; TRBD2 agrees at 10 bases. Trimming took 4 bases from V and 3 from J; bases not matched to a gene: 10. CDR3 length: 16 residues. CDR1 is SGHDT, CDR2 YYEEEE, per germline. CDR3 coding DNA: TGTGCCAGCAGCGCCAGCGGACTAGCGGAACTCTACGAGCAGTACTTC. Its translation is CASSASGLAELYEQYF.

The chain recombines TRBV7-2 with TRBJ2-1; TRBD2 agrees at 9 bases. The V and J ends lost 1 base and 7 bases, in that order; junction bases with no gene match: 11. Germline loops: CDR1 SGHTA, CDR2 FQGNSA. This CDR3 spans 17 amino acids. CDR3 sequence: CASSLVWVAGAKNEQFF. The DNA for the CDR3 is TGTGCCAGCAGCTTAGTCTGGGTAGCGGGAGCCAAAAATGAGCAGTTCTTC.

This clone was detected only a few times. V and J are TRBV2 and TRBJ1-5; 8 bases align to TRBD1. CDR1 SNHLY and CDR2 FYNNEI come from the germline V gene. CDR3 size: 15 residues. V trimming: 6 bases; J trimming: 3 bases; junction bases outside the gene matches: 7. The CDR3 is CASSPRTGNNQPQHF. Written as DNA, the CDR3 is TGTGCCAGCAGCCCTCGGACAGGGAACAATCAGCCCCAGCATTTT.

The chain links TRBV6-5 to TRBJ1-3, with D uncertain. The length of the CDR3 is 15 residues. Germline V gives CDR1 MNHEY, CDR2 SVGAGI. The germline V and J ends were trimmed by 8 bases and 4 bases, with 18 bases remaining between them. The CDR3 DNA reads TGTGCCAGCGCGACTTTGCCCACTCTCGGAAACACCATATATTTT. This encodes CASATLPTLGNTIYF.

The chain carries TRBV5-4 and TRBJ2-5; D unresolved. CDR1 is SGHNT, CDR2 YYREEE, per germline (reference sequence). Trimming removed 2 bases from V and 3 bases from J, with 8 bases in between. The CDR3 consists of 13 residues. Here the CDR3 reads CASSFSLEETQYF. The CDR3 DNA reads as TGTGCCAGCAGCTTTAGTTTAGAAGAGACCCAGTACTTC.

V gene TRBV7-2 combines with J gene TRBJ2-7; D may be TRBD2 (6 bases). The CDR3 totals 14 residues. The germline gives CDR1 SGHTA, CDR2 FQGNSA. The V and J ends lost 2 bases and 4 bases respectively, with 12 bases between them. CDR3 coding DNA: TGTGCCAGCAGCTTACACGGGAGTCAGTACGAGCAGTACTTC. Amino acids: CASSLHGSQYEQYF.

The sample holds one count of this clone. The chain has TRBV5-4 and TRBJ1-1; D may be TRBD1 (5 bases). Deletions cut 2 bases from V and 5 bases from J, with 13 bases between. Germline CDR1 SGHNT, CDR2 YYREEE (reference sequence). CDR3 size: 14 residues. The CDR3 region is CASSFKGRWTEAFF. For the CDR3, the DNA is TGTGCCAGCAGCTTTAAGGGGCGCTGGACTGAAGCTTTCTTT.

The CDR3: CASSWGQGDGYTF. The CDR3 DNA follows: TGTGCCAGCAGCTGGGGACAGGGAGATGGCTACACCTTC. This rearrangement joins TRBV5-4 to TRBJ1-2; 9 positions agree with TRBD1. The V segment lost 3 bases and the J segment 6 bases; nucleotides outside the gene matches: 3. Germline CDR1 and CDR2: SGHNT and YYREEE (reference sequence). The CDR3 spans 13 residues.

The chain couples TRBV11-3 to TRBJ1-1; a weak D match, TRBD1 (5 bases). The CDR3 spans 15 residues. V was trimmed by 5 bases and J by 1 base, leaving 14 bases between them. From germline, CDR1 is SGHNT and CDR2 YENEEA. DNA of the CDR3: TGTGCCAGCAGCCTCAGAGCAGGGCGGAACACTGAAGCTTTCTTT. This codes for CASSLRAGRNTEAFF. The full variable domain, its missing parts supplied by reference TRBV11-3 and TRBJ1-1, is EAGVVQSPRYKIIEKKQPVAFWCNPISGHNTLYWYLQNLGQGPELLIRYENEEAVDDSQLPKDRFSAERLKGVDSTLKIQPAELGDSAVYLCASSLRAGRNTEAFFGQGTRLTVV.

This clone was recorded once. The chain is built from TRBV18 and TRBJ2-7; D possibly corresponds to TRBD2 (6 bases). CDR3 size: 14 residues. Germline lookup yields CDR1 KGHSH and CDR2 LQKENI. The germline V and J ends were trimmed by 3 bases and 2 bases, with 11 bases remaining between them. CDR3 in DNA: TGTGCCAGCTCACCCGGGACTGGAGCCTACGAGCAGTACTTC. It translates to CASSPGTGAYEQYF.

The V call is TRBV18, the J call TRBJ2-3; D gene uncertain. CDR1 is KGHSH and CDR2 is LQKENI in the germline V gene. The ends were cut back, 0 bases at V and 0 bases at J, with 10 bases in the middle. The length of the CDR3 is 16 residues. The CDR3 DNA sequence: TGTGCCAGCTCACCACCGGGCAGCCCTAGCACAGATACGCAGTATTTT. It yields the protein CASSPPGSPSTDTQYF. Looking up the rest from reference TRBV18 and TRBJ2-3 gives the full variable domain: NAGVMQNPRHLVRRRGQEARLRCSPMKGHSHVYWYRQLPEEGLKFMVYLQKENIIDESGMPKERFSAEFPKEGPSILRIQQVVRGDSAAYFCASSPPGSPSTDTQYFGPGTRLTVL.

The CDR3 loop reads CASSLVALGNTIYF. The CDR3 DNA is TGTGCCAGCAGCTTAGTAGCCCTTGGAAACACCATATATTTT. The chain couples TRBV13 to TRBJ1-3; no reliable D call. Trimming removed 1 base from V and 3 bases from J, with 7 bases in between. CDR3 length equals 14 residues. Germline V gene lookup returns CDR1 PRHDT and CDR2 FYEKMQ (reference sequence).

V and J are TRBV6-2 or TRBV6-3 and TRBJ1-1, with 10 bases lining up with TRBD1. The CDR3 contains 16 residues. J was trimmed by 1 base and V by 3 bases; bases with no gene match: 5. Germline V lookup: CDR1 MNHEY, CDR2 SVGEGT. CDR3: CASSYSGTGANTEAFF. CDR3 nucleotide sequence: TGTGCCAGCAGTTATTCCGGGACAGGGGCGAACACTGAAGCTTTCTTT.